A selection of T cell receptor beta chains follows, all from one sample in a study of blood T cell repertoires in COVID-19. The assay was immunoSEQ multiplex PCR, and TCRdb's table has in-frame clones only and misses some. The table records over 55,000 clones, roughly 85% of them present only once. The sample was peripheral blood. The source of these receptors is a man aged 45-65 years with acute or convalescent COVID-19. CDR3s include the opening cysteine and the closing phenylalanine or tryptophan. A D gene is named only where the DNA matches it firmly. Size is omitted from some rows. Given values are once, few, many or a class for expanded clones.

>12|TRBJ1-2|TRBV30|.|few
TGTGCCTGGGTGACTCCCCCCGGTGGCTACACCTTC
CAWVTPPGGYTF
>14|TRBJ1-6|TRBV9|TRBD1|.
TGTGCCAGCAGCGCTCACAGGGGAGGTTCACCCCTCCACTTT
CASSAHRGGSPLHF
>15|TRBJ2-7|TRBV3-1/TRBV3-2|TRBD1|.
TGTGCCAGCAGCCAAGTGGACAGGGCGCGGTACGAGCAGTACTTC
CASSQVDRARYEQYF
>16|TRBJ1-4|TRBV7-6|.|.
TGTGCCAGCAGCCCCCAGGGGCCAGCTACTAATGAAAAACTGTTTTTT
CASSPQGPATNEKLFF
>16|TRBJ2-2|TRBV18|.|.
TGTGCCAGCTCACCACGACACTTATATAACACCGGGGAGCTGTTTTTT
CASSPRHLYNTGELFF
>11|TRBJ1-1|TRBV5-1|.|once
TGCGCCAGCAGCCTCCAGGGTCGAGCTTTCTTT
CASSLQGRAFF
>17|TRBJ2-1|TRBV7-9|.|.
TGTGCCAGCAGCCGCGGGGTGGGGGGATCCTCCTACAATGAGCAGTTCTTC
CASSRGVGGSSYNEQFF
>15|TRBJ2-7|TRBV11-2|.|.
TGTGCCAGCAGCAAGCTTCGGGACAACACCTACGAGCAGTACTTC
CASSKLRDNTYEQYF
>17|TRBJ2-3|TRBV3-1/TRBV3-2|TRBD2|once
TGTGCCAGCAGCCAAAATCCGCCGACTAGCGGAACAGATACGCAGTATTTT
CASSQNPPTSGTDTQYF
>13|TRBJ1-1|TRBV2|.|.
TGTGCCAGCAGAGCTGACACCAGCACTGAAGCTTTCTTT
CASRADTSTEAFF
>14|TRBJ2-3|TRBV7-9|TRBD2|.
TGTGCCAGCAGCCCCAGCGGACTAGCGGATACGCAGTATTTT
CASSPSGLADTQYF
>16|TRBJ2-7|TRBV13|TRBD1|once
TGTGCCAGCAGCTTAGAGGGGACAGGGGAGCGCGACGAGCAGTACTTC
CASSLEGTGERDEQYF
>15|TRBJ1-5|TRBV19|TRBD1|.
TGTGCCAGTAGTACCCCGGGACAGGAGGAGCAGCCCCAGCATTTT
CASSTPGQEEQPQHF
>15|TRBJ2-1|TRBV2|TRBD2|.
TGTGCCAGCAGTGCACTAGCGGGGGGGGGCAATGAGCAGTTCTTC
CASSALAGGGNEQFF
>13|TRBJ2-2|TRBV7-7|TRBD1|.
TGTGCCAGCAGTCGGGACAGCAGCGGGGAGCTGTTTTTT
CASSRDSSGELFF
>15|TRBJ2-1|TRBV5-1|TRBD2|.
TGCGCCAGCAGCTTGGGACTAGCCACCTACAATGAGCAGTTCTTC
CASSLGLATYNEQFF
>11|TRBJ2-7|TRBV28|.|few
TGTGCCAGCAGTCAGTCCTACGAGCAGTACTTC
CASSQSYEQYF
>16|TRBJ2-2|TRBV13|TRBD1|once
TGTGCCAGCAGCTTATACCGGACAGGGGAGGCCGGGGAGCTGTTTTTT
CASSLYRTGEAGELFF
>15|TRBJ1-4|TRBV28|TRBD1|.
TGTGCCAGCAGTTTAACGGGGACAGGGGATGAAAAACTGTTTTTT
CASSLTGTGDEKLFF
>16|TRBJ2-5|TRBV4-2|.|.
TGTGCCAGCAGACCCGCGGCGGGGGCAAATCAAGAGACCCAGTACTTC
CASRPAAGANQETQYF
>16|TRBJ1-6|TRBV30|.|.
TGTGCCTGGAGTACGGGGGACCTATCCTATAATTCACCCCTCCACTTT
CAWSTGDLSYNSPLHF
>17|TRBJ2-3|TRBV4-1|TRBD2|.
TGCGCCAGCAGCCAAGATCCTCCTAGCGGGGAGTTTGATACGCAGTATTTT
CASSQDPPSGEFDTQYF
>17|TRBJ2-1|TRBV11-2|TRBD2|.
TGTGCCAGCAGCTCCAACCCGACAGGGACTAGCGGCTATGAGCAGTTCTTC
CASSSNPTGTSGYEQFF
>15|TRBJ1-1|TRBV11-1|TRBD1|.
TGTGCCAGCAGCTCCGCAGGGGGCGCGGCCACTGAAGCTTTCTTT
CASSSAGGAATEAFF
>14|TRBJ1-4|TRBV5-1|.|.
TGCGCCAGCAGCTTCGGGGGGGTTAATGAAAAACTGTTTTTT
CASSFGGVNEKLFF
>16|TRBJ2-5|TRBV4-1|TRBD1|few
TGCGCCAGCAGCCAAGAAGGGACAGCTTATCAAGAGACCCAGTACTTC
CASSQEGTAYQETQYF
>11|TRBJ2-5|TRBV6-6|TRBD1|.
TGTGCCAGCGGACAGGGCGAGACCCAGTACTTC
CASGQGETQYF
>15|TRBJ2-3|TRBV27|TRBD1|.
TGTGCCAGCAGTTATGACAGGGAAGGCACAGATACGCAGTATTTT
CASSYDREGTDTQYF
>15|TRBJ1-6|TRBV5-5|.|.
TGTGCCAGCAGTTGGACTCCCTCCTATAATTCACCCCTCCACTTT
CASSWTPSYNSPLHF
>16|TRBJ1-6|TRBV19|.|.
TGTGCCAGTAGCGCCGGGGGAACAAGCTATAATTCACCCCTCCACTTT
CASSAGGTSYNSPLHF
>18|TRBJ1-6|TRBV23-1|.|.
TGCGCCCCCCTGAGGGATCCTTTAGGTAGTAAGGATAATTCACCCCTCCACTTT
CAPLRDPLGSKDNSPLHF
>13|TRBJ1-1|TRBV27|TRBD1|.
TGTGCCAGCAGTTGGGCAGGGGGCACTGAAGCTTTCTTT
CASSWAGGTEAFF
>14|TRBJ2-7|TRBV20-1|TRBD1|once
TGCAGTGCTAGTTCCCAGGGGGCTTCCTACGAGCAGTACTTC
CSASSQGASYEQYF
>14|TRBJ2-3|TRBV29-1|.|.
TGCAGCGCTGCCCCGAGGGGGTTCGCAGATACGCAGTATTTT
CSAAPRGFADTQYF
>14|TRBJ1-6|TRBV3-1/TRBV3-2|.|few
TGTGCCAGCAGCCTTAGTCCTGTTCTTTCACCCCTCCACTTT
CASSLSPVLSPLHF